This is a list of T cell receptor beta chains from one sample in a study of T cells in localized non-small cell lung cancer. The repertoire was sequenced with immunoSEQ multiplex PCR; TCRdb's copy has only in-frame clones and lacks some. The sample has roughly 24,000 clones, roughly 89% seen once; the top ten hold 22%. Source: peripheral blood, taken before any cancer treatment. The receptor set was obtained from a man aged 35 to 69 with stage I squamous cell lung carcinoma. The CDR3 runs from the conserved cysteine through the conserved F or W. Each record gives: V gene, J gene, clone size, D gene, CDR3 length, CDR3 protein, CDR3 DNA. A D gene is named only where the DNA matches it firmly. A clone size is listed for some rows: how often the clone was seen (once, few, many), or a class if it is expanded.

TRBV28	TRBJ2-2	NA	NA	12	CATVDSPGELFF	TGTGCCACCGTTGACAGTCCCGGGGAGCTGTTTTTT
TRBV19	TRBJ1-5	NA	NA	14	CASYSNRVGQPQHF	TGTGCCAGTTACTCCAACAGGGTGGGTCAGCCCCAGCATTTT
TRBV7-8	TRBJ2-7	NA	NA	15	CASSLAGASTYEQYF	TGTGCCAGCAGCTTAGCAGGGGCCTCTACCTACGAGCAGTACTTC
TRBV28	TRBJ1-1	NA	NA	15	CASSLPGQSNTEAFF	TGTGCCAGCAGTTTACCCGGACAATCGAACACTGAAGCTTTCTTT
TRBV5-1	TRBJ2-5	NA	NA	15	CASSLAGQSQETQYF	TGCGCCAGCAGCTTGGCCGGGCAGTCACAAGAGACCCAGTACTTC
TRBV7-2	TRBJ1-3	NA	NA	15	CASSSLGSSGNTIYF	TGTGCCAGCAGCTCGCTGGGGTCCTCTGGAAACACCATATATTTT
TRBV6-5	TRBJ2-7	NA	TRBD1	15	CASSNRDRGSYEQYF	TGTGCCAGCAGTAACCGGGACAGGGGATCCTACGAGCAGTACTTC
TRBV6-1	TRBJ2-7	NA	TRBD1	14	CASSREDRSHEQYF	TGTGCCAGCAGTCGAGAGGACAGGTCCCACGAGCAGTACTTC
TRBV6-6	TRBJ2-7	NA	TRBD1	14	CASIPPGTGNEQYF	TGTGCCAGCATCCCACCTGGGACAGGGAACGAGCAGTACTTC
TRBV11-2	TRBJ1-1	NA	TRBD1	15	CASSITGTGGAEAFF	TGTGCCAGCAGCATCACCGGGACAGGGGGCGCTGAAGCTTTCTTT
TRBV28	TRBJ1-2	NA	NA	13	CASSSGVNYGYTF	TGTGCCAGCAGTTCCGGGGTTAACTATGGCTACACCTTC
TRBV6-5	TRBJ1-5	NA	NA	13	CASSYTTDQPQHF	TGTGCCAGCAGTTACACGACAGATCAGCCCCAGCATTTT
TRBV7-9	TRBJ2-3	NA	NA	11	CASRSLDTQYF	TGTGCCAGCAGATCGTTAGATACGCAGTATTTT
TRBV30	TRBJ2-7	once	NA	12	CAWSEGLYEQYF	TGTGCCTGGAGTGAGGGACTCTACGAGCAGTACTTC
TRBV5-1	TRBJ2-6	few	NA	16	CASSFGSYSGANVLTF	TGCGCCAGCAGCTTCGGTTCTTACTCTGGGGCCAACGTCCTGACTTTC
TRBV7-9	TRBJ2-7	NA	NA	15	CASSLGLGRGEEQYF	TGTGCCAGCAGCTTAGGGTTAGGCAGGGGGGAAGAGCAGTACTTC
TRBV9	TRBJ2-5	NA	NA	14	CASSWTSGAETQYF	TGTGCCAGCAGTTGGACGTCCGGGGCTGAGACCCAGTACTTC
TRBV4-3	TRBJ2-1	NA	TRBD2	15	CASSQGSGGNNEQFF	TGCGCCAGCAGCCAAGGGAGCGGGGGGAACAATGAGCAGTTCTTC
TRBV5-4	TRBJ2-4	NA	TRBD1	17	CASSPQGDSLAKNIQYF	TGTGCCAGCAGCCCTCAGGGGGACAGTTTAGCCAAAAACATTCAGTACTTC
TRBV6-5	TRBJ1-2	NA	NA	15	CASSRESRGNYGYTF	TGTGCCAGCAGCCGTGAGTCCAGGGGCAACTATGGCTACACCTTC
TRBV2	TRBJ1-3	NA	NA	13	CASSEIIGNTIYF	TGTGCCAGCAGTGAAATAATCGGAAACACCATATATTTT
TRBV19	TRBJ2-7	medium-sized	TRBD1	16	CASSIASGQGSYEQYF	TGTGCCAGTAGTATAGCATCAGGACAGGGCTCCTACGAGCAGTACTTC
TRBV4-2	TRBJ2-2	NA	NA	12	CASSQDSGELFF	TGTGCCAGCAGCCAAGATTCCGGGGAGCTGTTTTTT
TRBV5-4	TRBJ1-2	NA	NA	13	CASSLQGGYGYTF	TGTGCCAGCAGCTTGCAGGGAGGCTATGGCTACACCTTC
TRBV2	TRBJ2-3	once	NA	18	CASSVPRGGGTSTDTQYF	TGTGCCAGCAGTGTCCCGAGAGGGGGGGGAACCAGCACAGATACGCAGTATTTT
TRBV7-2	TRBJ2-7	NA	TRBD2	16	CASSTTSGGALYEQYF	TGTGCCAGCAGCACAACTAGCGGGGGTGCGCTCTACGAGCAGTACTTC
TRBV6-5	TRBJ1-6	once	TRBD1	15	CASSSGGARNSPLHF	TGTGCCAGCAGTTCAGGGGGCGCGAGGAATTCACCCCTCCACTTT
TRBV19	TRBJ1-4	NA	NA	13	CASSIDLNEKLFF	TGTGCCAGTAGTATCGACCTAAATGAAAAACTGTTTTTT
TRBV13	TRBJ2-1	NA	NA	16	CASNPWEGAHYNEQFF	TGTGCCAGCAACCCCTGGGAGGGGGCTCACTACAATGAGCAGTTCTTC
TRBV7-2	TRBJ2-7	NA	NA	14	CASSPTGSAYEQYF	TGTGCCAGCAGCCCCACGGGATCCGCCTACGAGCAGTACTTC
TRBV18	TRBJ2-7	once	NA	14	CASSPPGPGIEQYF	TGTGCCAGCTCACCGCCGGGCCCCGGTATCGAGCAGTACTTC
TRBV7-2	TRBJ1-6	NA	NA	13	CASSLLPDSPLHF	TGTGCCAGCAGCTTACTTCCGGATTCACCCCTCCACTTT
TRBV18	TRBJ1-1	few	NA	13	CASSPDVWGEAFF	TGTGCCAGCTCACCGGACGTGTGGGGTGAAGCTTTCTTT
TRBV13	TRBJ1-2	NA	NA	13	CASTLGDGGGYTF	TGTGCCAGCACCCTAGGAGACGGGGGAGGCTACACCTTC
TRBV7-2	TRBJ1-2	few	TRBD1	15	CASSLATGGAYGYTF	TGTGCCAGCAGCTTAGCGACAGGGGGCGCCTATGGCTACACCTTC
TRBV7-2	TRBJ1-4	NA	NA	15	CASSVQGFSGEKLFF	TGTGCCAGCAGCGTGCAGGGGTTTTCTGGTGAAAAACTGTTTTTT
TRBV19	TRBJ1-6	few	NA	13	CASSTGQNSPLHF	TGTGCCAGTAGTACCGGCCAAAATTCACCCCTCCACTTT